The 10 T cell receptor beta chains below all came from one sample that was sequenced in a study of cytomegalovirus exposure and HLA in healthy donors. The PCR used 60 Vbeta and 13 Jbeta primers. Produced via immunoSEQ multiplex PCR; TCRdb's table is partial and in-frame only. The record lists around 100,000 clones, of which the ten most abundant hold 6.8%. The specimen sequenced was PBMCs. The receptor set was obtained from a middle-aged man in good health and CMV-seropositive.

The CDR3 DNA is TGTGCCAGCAGTTACTCCGGGACTTCTAACTACGAGCAGTACTTC. This sequence encodes CASSYSGTSNYEQYF. This chain links TRBV6-5 with TRBJ2-5, with D possibly matching TRBD2 (6 bases). Matching the DNA end better, TRBJ2-7 makes the J call doubtful. CDR1 and CDR2 from the germline V gene are MNHEY and SVGAGI. The CDR3 loop spans 15 amino acids.

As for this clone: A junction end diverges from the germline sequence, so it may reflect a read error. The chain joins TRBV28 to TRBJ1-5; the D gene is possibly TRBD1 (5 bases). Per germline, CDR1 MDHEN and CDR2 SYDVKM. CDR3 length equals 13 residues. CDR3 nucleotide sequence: TGTGCCAGCAGTTCGCCCCTCAGGGATCCCGAGCATTTC. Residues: CASSSPLRDPEHF. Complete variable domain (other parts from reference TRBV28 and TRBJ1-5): DVKVTQSSRYLVKRTGEKVFLECVQDMDHENMFWYRQDPGLGLRLIYFSYDVKMKEKGDIPEGYSVSREKKERFSLILESASTNQTSMYLCASSSPLRDPEHFGDGTRLSIL.

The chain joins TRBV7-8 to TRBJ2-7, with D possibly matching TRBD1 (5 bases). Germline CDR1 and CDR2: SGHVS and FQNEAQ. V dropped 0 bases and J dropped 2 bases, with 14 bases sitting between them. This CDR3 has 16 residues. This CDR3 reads CASSLATANVPYEQYF. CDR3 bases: TGTGCCAGCAGCTTAGCGACAGCTAATGTCCCCTACGAGCAGTACTTC.

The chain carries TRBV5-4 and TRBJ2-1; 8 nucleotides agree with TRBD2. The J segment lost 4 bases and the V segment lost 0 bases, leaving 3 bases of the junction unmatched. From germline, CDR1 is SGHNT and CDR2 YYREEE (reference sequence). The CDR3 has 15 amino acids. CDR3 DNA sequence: TGTGCCAGCAGCTTGGACGGGAGGGGTTACAATGAGCAGTTCTTC. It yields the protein CASSLDGRGYNEQFF.

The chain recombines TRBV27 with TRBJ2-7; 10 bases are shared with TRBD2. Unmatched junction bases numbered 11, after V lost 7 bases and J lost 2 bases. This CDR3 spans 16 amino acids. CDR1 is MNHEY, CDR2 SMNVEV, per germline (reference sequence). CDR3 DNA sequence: TGTGCCAGCAAGCGGGAGGGGGGGGAGATAACCTACGAGCAGTACTTC. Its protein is CASKREGGEITYEQYF.

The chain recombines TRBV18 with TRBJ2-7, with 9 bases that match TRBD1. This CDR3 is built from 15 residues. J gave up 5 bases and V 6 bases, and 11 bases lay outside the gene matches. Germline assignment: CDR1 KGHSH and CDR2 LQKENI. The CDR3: CASSGTGSSQDEQYF. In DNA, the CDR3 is TGTGCCAGCTCGGGGACAGGGTCGTCCCAGGACGAGCAGTACTTC.

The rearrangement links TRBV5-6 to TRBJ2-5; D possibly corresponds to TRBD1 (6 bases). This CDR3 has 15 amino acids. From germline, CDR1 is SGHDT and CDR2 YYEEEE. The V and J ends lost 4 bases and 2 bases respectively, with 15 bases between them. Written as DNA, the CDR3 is TGTGCCAGCAGCATAGAGACAGGAATACAAGAGACCCAGTACTTC. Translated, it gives CASSIETGIQETQYF.

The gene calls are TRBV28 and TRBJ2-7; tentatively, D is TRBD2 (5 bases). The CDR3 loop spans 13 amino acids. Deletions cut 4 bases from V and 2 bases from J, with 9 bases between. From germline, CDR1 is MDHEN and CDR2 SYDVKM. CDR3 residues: CASSSTAAYEQYF. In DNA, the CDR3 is TGTGCCAGCAGTTCCACAGCGGCCTACGAGCAGTACTTC.

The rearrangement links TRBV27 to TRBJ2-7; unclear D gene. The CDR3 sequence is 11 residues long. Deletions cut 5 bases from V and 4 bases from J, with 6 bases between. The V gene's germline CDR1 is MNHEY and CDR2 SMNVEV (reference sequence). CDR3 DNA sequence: TGTGCCAGCAGTCCCTATTACGAGCAGTACTTC. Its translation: CASSPYYEQYF.

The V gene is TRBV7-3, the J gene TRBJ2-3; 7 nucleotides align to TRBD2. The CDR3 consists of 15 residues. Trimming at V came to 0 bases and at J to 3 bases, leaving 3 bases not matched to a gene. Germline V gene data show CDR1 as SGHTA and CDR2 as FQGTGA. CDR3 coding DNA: TGTGCCAGCAGCTTAACCGGGAGGTGGACAGATACGCAGTATTTT. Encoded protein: CASSLTGRWTDTQYF.